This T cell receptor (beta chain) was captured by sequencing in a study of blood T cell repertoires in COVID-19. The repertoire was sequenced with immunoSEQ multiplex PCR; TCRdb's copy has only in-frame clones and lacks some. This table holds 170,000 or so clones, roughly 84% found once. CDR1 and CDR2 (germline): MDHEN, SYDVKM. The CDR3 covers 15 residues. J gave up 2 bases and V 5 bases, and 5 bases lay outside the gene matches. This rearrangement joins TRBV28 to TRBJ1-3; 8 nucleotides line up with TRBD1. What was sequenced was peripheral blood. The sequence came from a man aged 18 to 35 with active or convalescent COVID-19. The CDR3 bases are TGTGCCAGCAGTACTCGGACAGGGACTGGAAACACCATATATTTT. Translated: CASSTRTGTGNTIYF.